The clone carrying this T cell receptor beta chain has only a few counts. Methods used by the authors: Estimation of nucleated cell counts relied on the amplification of reference gene primers. Sequenced by immunoSEQ multiplex PCR; TCRdb stores in-frame clones only, minus some. The DNA was the basis for D and trimming; V, J and clone size are from that table. This table holds some 200,000 clones, roughly 80% found once. The germline V gene has CDR1 SNHLY and CDR2 FYNNEI. The CDR3 extends over 13 amino acids. The ends were cut back, 6 bases at V and 2 bases at J, with 10 bases in the middle. This sample is drawn from a study of blood T cell repertoires in COVID-19. About the study: Both acute and convalescent COVID-19 samples were obtained from the United States, Italy and Spain. The cDNA or gDNA used as material had been derived from T cells, B-cell-depleted T cells, or PBMCs.

This TCR was recovered from a woman aged 70-85 years with COVID-19, enrolled during active disease. This chain joins TRBV2 and TRBJ1-1, with D maybe TRBD1 (5 bases). The material sequenced was peripheral blood. The CDR3 loop is CASRRDFNTEAFF. The CDR3 coding sequence is TGTGCCAGCAGACGGGACTTTAACACTGAAGCTTTCTTT.